This TCR beta chain originates from a study of cytomegalovirus exposure and HLA in healthy donors. Whole-study findings and limits: Serostatus for CMV was the only available immune exposure information. In an earlier analysis, in some 540 donors, most V segments appeared productive either ~87% or ~30% of the time.

Notes on this clone: Antigen unknown.

Nominally healthy donors were sampled, though unrecorded immune exposures were likely. CDR1 SEHNR and CDR2 FQNEAQ come from the germline V gene (reference sequence). The CDR3 loop spans 14 amino acids. V lost 6 bases to trimming and J lost 6 bases; unmatched junction nucleotides: 6. The PCR was carried out with 60 Vbeta primers and 13 Jbeta primers. Some clones are missing from TCRdb's copy, which holds only in-frame ones; the method was immunoSEQ multiplex PCR. Seen here are roughly 230,000 clones, roughly 81% observed once, and the top ten hold 0.2% to 0.25%. The sequence came from a girl between 2 and 10 years old in good health and CMV-seronegative. The chain combines TRBV7-9 with TRBJ2-1; TRBD2 matches 9 bases. Sequenced sample: PBMCs. CDR3 region: CASRSGTSPNEQFF. In DNA, the CDR3 is TGTGCCAGCAGGAGTGGGACTAGCCCCAATGAGCAGTTCTTC.